This T cell receptor (beta chain) appears in the sequencing data of a study of T cell responses to AZD1222 COVID-19 vaccine. Study outcomes and limitations: Along spike, vaccine-associated CD4 TCRs were found throughout, with dominance at 160-218 and 743-854. Unmutated regions of variants are reportedly targeted by nearly half of spike-specific TCRs.

As to this clone: The target antigen is unknown.

With V trimmed by 6 bases and J by 2 bases, 7 bases remained unmatched. Germline V gene sequence: CDR1 MDHEN, CDR2 SYDVKM. The CDR3 length is 14 residues. Samples with a second dose at about 4 or about 12 weeks were pooled together. This table comes from immunoSEQ multiplex PCR, and its TCRdb copy is limited to in-frame clones, with some not included. The table includes tens of thousands of clones, around 82% detected once. The receptor was isolated from an adult who received the AZD1222 COVID-19 vaccine. The chain recombines TRBV28 with TRBJ2-7; the match to TRBD2 covers 7 bases. The starting material was peripheral blood, obtained 28 days after the second AZD1222 dose. The CDR3 coding sequence is TGTGCCAGCAGAGGGCTAGCGGCCACCTACGAGCAGTACTTC. Translating it yields CASRGLAATYEQYF.